Included here is one T cell receptor (beta chain) sequence, with context. Its matching antigen is unknown. The PCR contained 60 Vbeta and 13 Jbeta primers. Profiling relied on immunoSEQ multiplex PCR, and the TCRdb table lists in-frame clones only, not all of them. This table has approximately 150,000 clones, roughly 81% appearing once. The data were obtained in a study of cytomegalovirus exposure and HLA in healthy donors. Study outcomes and limitations: Altogether, more than 150 TCR beta chains were recorded as cytomegalovirus-associated. Most CMV-associated TCR beta chains appeared HLA-restricted in a later analysis.

Between the trimmed V and J ends, which lost 4 bases and 10 bases, there was a span of 10 bases. The CDR3 is 11 residues long. The V gene's germline CDR1 is MDHEN and CDR2 SYDVKM. Source material: PBMCs. The sequence derives from a woman in her fifties or sixties in good health and CMV-seronegative. The chain joins TRBV28 to TRBJ1-1; D uncertain. The CDR3 DNA sequence: TGTGCCAGCAGTTCGCCCGCGGTAGCTTTCTTT. It is translated as CASSSPAVAFF.